Listed below are T cell receptor beta chains from one sample, sequenced in a study of blood T cell repertoires in COVID-19. Profiling relied on immunoSEQ multiplex PCR, and the TCRdb table lists in-frame clones only, not all of them. This sample has fewer than 250,000 clones, with roughly 85% found just once. Source material: PBMCs or T cells enriched from blood (not recorded which). The receptor set was obtained from a woman aged 50 to 60 with acute COVID-19. Each CDR3 is given with its conserved first and last residue. D genes are given only for firm matches. Clone size, where shown, is once, few, many, or a class for clones that have expanded.

clone size | J gene | V gene | D gene | CDR3 DNA | CDR3 protein
NA | TRBJ1-1 | TRBV6-5 | TRBD1 | TGTGCCAGCAGTTATGGGACAGGGATAATCACTGAAGCTTTCTTT | CASSYGTGIITEAFF
NA | TRBJ2-1 | TRBV7-2 | TRBD2 | TGTGCCAGCAGCTCGATTCGGCGCGGGGGGGCTTGGAGCAATGAGCAGTTCTTC | CASSSIRRGGAWSNEQFF
NA | TRBJ1-5 | TRBV27 | TRBD1 | TGTGCCAGCAGTTCCGGGACAGGGGGATTCCAGCCCCAGCATTTT | CASSSGTGGFQPQHF
NA | TRBJ1-4 | TRBV19 | TRBD1 | TGTGCCAGTACACACATTGGGACAGGCCATGAAAAACTGTTTTTT | CASTHIGTGHEKLFF
once | TRBJ1-1 | TRBV9 | NA | TGTGCCAGCAGCGTAGTCCCCGAGGGCCCTGAAGCTTTCTTT | CASSVVPEGPEAFF
NA | TRBJ1-4 | TRBV5-1 | NA | TGCGCCAGCCGCACCGGCGGTGCAACTAATGAAAAACTGTTTTTT | CASRTGGATNEKLFF
NA | TRBJ2-3 | TRBV9 | NA | TGTGCCAGCAGCGTAGGTGAGGGCGCTAGCACAGATACGCAGTATTTT | CASSVGEGASTDTQYF
NA | TRBJ2-2 | TRBV11-3 | TRBD1 | TGTGCCAGCAGCCCCGGACAGGGTGGCACCGGGGAGCTGTTTTTT | CASSPGQGGTGELFF
few | TRBJ2-3 | TRBV20-1 | TRBD2 | TGCAGTGCTAGTCCACGGCTAGCGGGGGGGGGAGATACGCAGTATTTT | CSASPRLAGGGDTQYF
NA | TRBJ1-2 | TRBV11-3 | TRBD1 | TGTGCCACCGGGACAGGGGTATATGGCTACACCTTC | CATGTGVYGYTF
NA | TRBJ1-3 | TRBV30 | NA | TGTGCCTGGAGTAGGCAGGCGAGCTCTGGAAACACCATATATTTT | CAWSRQASSGNTIYF
NA | TRBJ1-2 | TRBV18 | NA | TGTGCCAGCTCACCAGCCGGGGGTAATGGCTACACCTTC | CASSPAGGNGYTF
NA | TRBJ1-2 | TRBV27 | TRBD1 | TGTGCCAGCAGCGGACAGGCGAACTATGGCTACACCTTC | CASSGQANYGYTF
few | TRBJ2-3 | TRBV5-1 | NA | TGCGCCAGCACCCTCCGTCAAGGGGGGGCCGCAGATACGCAGTATTTT | CASTLRQGGAADTQYF
NA | TRBJ2-3 | TRBV21-1 | NA | TGTGCCAGCAGCAAAGGAAGCTCGGCGGGGGGCTGCACAGATACGCAGTATTTT | CASSKGSSAGGCTDTQYF
NA | TRBJ1-2 | TRBV5-4 | NA | TGTGCCAGCAGCCCGCAGGAAAACTATGGCTACACCTTC | CASSPQENYGYTF
NA | TRBJ2-1 | TRBV15 | TRBD2 | TGTGCCACCAGCAGAGGGAAGCGGGGCCTTGGAGGTGAGCAGTTCTTC | CATSRGKRGLGGEQFF
few | TRBJ1-1 | TRBV7-2 | TRBD1 | TGTGCCAGCAGCGCGGGACAGGGCAGACACACTGAAGCTTTCTTT | CASSAGQGRHTEAFF
NA | TRBJ1-1 | TRBV6-5 | NA | TGTGCCAGCAGTACGGGAACCGTCAGAGGCACTGAAGCTTTCTTT | CASSTGTVRGTEAFF
once | TRBJ1-2 | TRBV3-1/TRBV3-2 | TRBD1 | TGTGCCAGCAGCCATCGACAGGGCTATGGCTACACCTTC | CASSHRQGYGYTF
NA | TRBJ2-3 | TRBV7-8 | NA | TGTGCCAGCAGCCTGGGGGGGGCCCCAGATACGCAGTATTTT | CASSLGGAPDTQYF
NA | TRBJ1-2 | TRBV19 | NA | TGTGCCAGTAGTATACCCAGGGCCGGCTACACCTTC | CASSIPRAGYTF
NA | TRBJ1-1 | TRBV6-5 | TRBD1 | TGTGCCAGCAGTTACTGGACAGGGGCGGACACTGAAGCTTTCTTT | CASSYWTGADTEAFF
NA | TRBJ2-2 | TRBV9 | TRBD1 | TGTGCCAGCAGCACCGGACAGGGAGGCACCGGGGAGCTGTTTTTT | CASSTGQGGTGELFF
NA | TRBJ1-2 | TRBV2 | TRBD1 | TGTGCCAGCAGCCTCCTTCCCGGGACAGGGATAAAAGAGGACTATGGCTACACCTTC | CASSLLPGTGIKEDYGYTF
once | TRBJ1-2 | TRBV15 | TRBD1 | TGTGCCACCAGCAGAGAACAGGGGTCTAACTATGGCTACACCTTC | CATSREQGSNYGYTF